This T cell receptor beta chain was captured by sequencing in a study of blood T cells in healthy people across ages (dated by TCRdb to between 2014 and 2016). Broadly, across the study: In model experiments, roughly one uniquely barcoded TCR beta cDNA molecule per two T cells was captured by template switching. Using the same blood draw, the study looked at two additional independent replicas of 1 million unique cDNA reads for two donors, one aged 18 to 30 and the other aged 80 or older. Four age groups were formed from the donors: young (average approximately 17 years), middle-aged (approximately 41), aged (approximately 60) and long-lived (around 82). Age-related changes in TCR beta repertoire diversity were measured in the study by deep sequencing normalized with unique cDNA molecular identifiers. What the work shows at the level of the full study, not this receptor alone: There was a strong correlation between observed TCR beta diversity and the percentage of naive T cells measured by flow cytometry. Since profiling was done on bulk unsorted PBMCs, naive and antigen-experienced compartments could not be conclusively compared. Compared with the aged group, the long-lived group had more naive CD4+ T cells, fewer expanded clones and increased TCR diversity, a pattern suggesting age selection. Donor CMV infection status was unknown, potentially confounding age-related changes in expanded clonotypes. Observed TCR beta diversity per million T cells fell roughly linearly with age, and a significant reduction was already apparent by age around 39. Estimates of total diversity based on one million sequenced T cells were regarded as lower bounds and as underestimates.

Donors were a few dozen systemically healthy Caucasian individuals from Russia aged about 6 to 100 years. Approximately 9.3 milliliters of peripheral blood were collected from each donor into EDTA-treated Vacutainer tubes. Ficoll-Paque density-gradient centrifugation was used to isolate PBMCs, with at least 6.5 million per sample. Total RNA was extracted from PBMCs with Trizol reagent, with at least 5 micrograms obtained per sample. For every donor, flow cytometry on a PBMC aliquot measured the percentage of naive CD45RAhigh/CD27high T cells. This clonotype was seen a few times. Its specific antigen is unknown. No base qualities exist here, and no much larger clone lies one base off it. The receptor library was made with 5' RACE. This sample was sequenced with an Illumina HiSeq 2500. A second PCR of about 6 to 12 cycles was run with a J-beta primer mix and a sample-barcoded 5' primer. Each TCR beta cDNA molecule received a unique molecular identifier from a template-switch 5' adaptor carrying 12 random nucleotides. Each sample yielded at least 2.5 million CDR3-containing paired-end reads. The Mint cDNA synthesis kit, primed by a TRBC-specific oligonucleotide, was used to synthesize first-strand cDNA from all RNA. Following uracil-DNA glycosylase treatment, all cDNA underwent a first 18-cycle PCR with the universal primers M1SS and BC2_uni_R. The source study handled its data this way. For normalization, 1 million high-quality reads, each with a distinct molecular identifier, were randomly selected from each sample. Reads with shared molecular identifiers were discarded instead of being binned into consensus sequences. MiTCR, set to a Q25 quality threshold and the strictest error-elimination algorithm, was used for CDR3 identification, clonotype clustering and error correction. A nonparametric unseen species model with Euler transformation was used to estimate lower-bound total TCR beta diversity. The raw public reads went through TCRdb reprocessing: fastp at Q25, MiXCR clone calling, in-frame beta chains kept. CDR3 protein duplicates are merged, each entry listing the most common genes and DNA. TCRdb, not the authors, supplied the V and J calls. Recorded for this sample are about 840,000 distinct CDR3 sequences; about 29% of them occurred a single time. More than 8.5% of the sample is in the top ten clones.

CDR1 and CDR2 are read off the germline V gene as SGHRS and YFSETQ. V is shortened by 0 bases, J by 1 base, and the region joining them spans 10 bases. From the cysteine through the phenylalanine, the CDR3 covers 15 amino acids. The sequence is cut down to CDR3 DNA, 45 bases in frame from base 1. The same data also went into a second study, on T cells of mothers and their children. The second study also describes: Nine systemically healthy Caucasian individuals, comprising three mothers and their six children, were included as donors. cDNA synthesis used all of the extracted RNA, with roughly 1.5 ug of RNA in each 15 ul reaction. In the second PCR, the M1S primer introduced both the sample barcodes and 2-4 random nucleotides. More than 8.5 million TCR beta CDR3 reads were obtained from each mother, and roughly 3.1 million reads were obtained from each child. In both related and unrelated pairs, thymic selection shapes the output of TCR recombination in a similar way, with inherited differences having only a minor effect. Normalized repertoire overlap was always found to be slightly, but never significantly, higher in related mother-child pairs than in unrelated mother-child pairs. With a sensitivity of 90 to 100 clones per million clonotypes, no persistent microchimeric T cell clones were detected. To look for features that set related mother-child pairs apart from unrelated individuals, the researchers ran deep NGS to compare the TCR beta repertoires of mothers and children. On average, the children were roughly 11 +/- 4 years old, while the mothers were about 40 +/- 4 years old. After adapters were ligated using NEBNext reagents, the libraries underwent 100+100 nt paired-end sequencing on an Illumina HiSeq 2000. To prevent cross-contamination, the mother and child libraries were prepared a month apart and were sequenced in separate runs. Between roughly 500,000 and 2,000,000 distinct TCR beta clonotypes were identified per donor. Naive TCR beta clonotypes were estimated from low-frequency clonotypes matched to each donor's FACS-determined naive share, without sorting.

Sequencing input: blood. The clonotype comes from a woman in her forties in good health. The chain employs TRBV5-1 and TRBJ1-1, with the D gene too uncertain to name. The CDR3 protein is CASSLVSGSNTEAFF. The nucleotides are TGCGCCAGCAGCTTGGTTTCGGGCTCGAACACTGAAGCTTTCTTT.